These T cell receptor beta chains were read from a single sample in a study of tumor-infiltrating lymphocytes in oesophageal squamous cell carcinoma. TCRdb reprocessed the PCR reads with MiXCR, giving one entry per CDR3 protein. Counted here are around 26,000 distinct CDR3 sequences, about two fifths occurring once; the ten biggest clones make up 20% to 25%. Sample: esophageal tumor tissue. The receptors stem from a male donor with esophageal squamous cell carcinoma. CDR3s include the opening cysteine and the closing phenylalanine or tryptophan. A D gene is named only where the DNA matches it firmly. Clone size is shown for a subset of rows, as once, few, many or a class of expanded clone.

v_call: TRBV7-6; d_call: TRBD2; clone_size: .; j_call: TRBJ2-1; cdr3_aa: CASSSRGNYNEQFF; cdr3_nt: TGTGCCAGCAGCTCGCGGGGGAACTACAATGAGCAGTTCTTC
v_call: TRBV6-1; d_call: TRBD1; clone_size: many; j_call: TRBJ1-6; cdr3_aa: CASNAKTGANSPLHF; cdr3_nt: TGTGCCAGCAACGCCAAGACAGGGGCTAATTCACCCCTCCACTTT
v_call: TRBV7-2; d_call: .; clone_size: .; j_call: TRBJ2-3; cdr3_aa: CASSPQSSQRTQYF; cdr3_nt: TGTGCCAGCAGCCCCCAGTCCTCCCAGCGGACGCAGTATTTT
v_call: TRBV7-8; d_call: .; clone_size: medium-sized; j_call: TRBJ2-7; cdr3_aa: CASSFGGTYSYEQYF; cdr3_nt: TGTGCCAGCAGCTTTGGCGGGACGTACTCCTACGAGCAGTACTTC
v_call: TRBV2; d_call: TRBD2; clone_size: few; j_call: TRBJ2-1; cdr3_aa: CASRLRTSGETEQFF; cdr3_nt: TGTGCCAGCAGACTTCGGACTAGCGGGGAGACTGAGCAGTTCTTC
v_call: TRBV7-9; d_call: .; clone_size: medium-sized; j_call: TRBJ1-1; cdr3_aa: CASSKPTTRYTEAFF; cdr3_nt: TGTGCCAGCAGCAAACCGACGACCAGGTACACTGAAGCTTTCTTT
v_call: TRBV12-3/TRBV12-4; d_call: TRBD2; clone_size: .; j_call: TRBJ2-1; cdr3_aa: CASNQREANEQFF; cdr3_nt: TGTGCCAGCAACCAGCGGGAGGCTAATGAGCAGTTCTTC
v_call: TRBV7-3; d_call: TRBD2; clone_size: few; j_call: TRBJ2-1; cdr3_aa: CASSQAGLAIRFSLVVSPHRREFF; cdr3_nt: TGTGCCAGCAGCCAAGCGGGACTAGCGATTCGCTTCTCGTTGGTGGTAAGTCCCCACCGGCGGGAGTTCTTC
v_call: TRBV19; d_call: .; clone_size: many; j_call: TRBJ2-1; cdr3_aa: CASKISRIYNEQFF; cdr3_nt: TGTGCCAGTAAGATATCGCGAATCTACAATGAGCAGTTCTTC
v_call: TRBV28; d_call: TRBD2; clone_size: large; j_call: TRBJ2-1; cdr3_aa: CASRKLGGGGNEQFF; cdr3_nt: TGTGCCAGCAGAAAACTCGGTGGCGGGGGTAATGAGCAGTTCTTC
v_call: TRBV7-2; d_call: .; clone_size: .; j_call: TRBJ2-1; cdr3_aa: CASSPQAASYNEQFF; cdr3_nt: TGTGCCAGCAGCCCCCAAGCGGCCTCCTACAATGAGCAGTTCTTC
v_call: TRBV7-3; d_call: .; clone_size: .; j_call: TRBJ2-6; cdr3_aa: CASSIIGVLRAVLRF; cdr3_nt: .
v_call: TRBV7-2; d_call: TRBD2; clone_size: .; j_call: TRBJ2-7; cdr3_aa: CASSPIAGKGVEQYF; cdr3_nt: TGTGCCAGCAGCCCAATAGCGGGAAAGGGAGTTGAGCAGTACTTC
v_call: TRBV12-3/TRBV12-4; d_call: .; clone_size: many; j_call: TRBJ2-7; cdr3_aa: CASSLLGDGEQYF; cdr3_nt: TGTGCCAGCAGTTTACTGGGGGACGGTGAGCAGTACTTC
v_call: TRBV27; d_call: .; clone_size: many; j_call: TRBJ2-1; cdr3_aa: CASSPRGRGPPPNEQFF; cdr3_nt: TGTGCCAGCAGCCCCCGGGGGCGCGGGCCCCCTCCCAATGAGCAGTTCTTC
v_call: TRBV7-3; d_call: .; clone_size: .; j_call: TRBJ1-6; cdr3_aa: CASSLGGTGNSPLHF; cdr3_nt: TGTGCCAGCAGCTTAGGGGGAACAGGGAATTCACCCCTCCACTTT
v_call: TRBV27; d_call: TRBD2; clone_size: once; j_call: TRBJ2-1; cdr3_aa: CASSTGNLAGGNEQFF; cdr3_nt: TGTGCCAGCAGCACAGGAAACCTAGCGGGAGGGAATGAGCAGTTCTTC
v_call: TRBV7-9; d_call: TRBD2; clone_size: medium-sized; j_call: TRBJ2-7; cdr3_aa: CASSLAGTREDEQYF; cdr3_nt: TGTGCCAGCAGCTTAGCCGGGACTAGGGAAGACGAGCAGTACTTC
v_call: TRBV29-1; d_call: .; clone_size: .; j_call: TRBJ2-7; cdr3_aa: CSVEIAQDNSYEQYF; cdr3_nt: TGCAGCGTTGAAATTGCGCAAGACAACTCCTACGAGCAGTACTTC
v_call: TRBV5-4; d_call: TRBD2; clone_size: many; j_call: TRBJ2-3; cdr3_aa: CASSFQNSGGTQYF; cdr3_nt: TGTGCCAGCAGCTTCCAGAATAGCGGGGGTACGCAGTATTTT
v_call: TRBV7-8; d_call: .; clone_size: few; j_call: TRBJ2-3; cdr3_aa: CASSLGEGIGFTQYF; cdr3_nt: TGTGCCAGCAGCTTGGGGGAAGGGATCGGGTTTACGCAGTATTTT
v_call: TRBV18; d_call: TRBD1; clone_size: many; j_call: TRBJ2-2; cdr3_aa: CASSRQGGSGELFF; cdr3_nt: TGTGCCAGCTCAAGACAGGGCGGTAGCGGGGAGCTGTTTTTT
v_call: TRBV6-8; d_call: .; clone_size: .; j_call: TRBJ2-5; cdr3_aa: CASSYSWVETQYF; cdr3_nt: TGTGCCAGCAGTTACTCGTGGGTAGAGACCCAGTACTTC
v_call: TRBV6-2/TRBV6-3; d_call: TRBD2; clone_size: .; j_call: TRBJ2-3; cdr3_aa: CASTSWGLAGDTTQYF; cdr3_nt: TGTGCCAGCACCTCTTGGGGACTAGCGGGCGATACTACGCAGTATTTT
v_call: TRBV12-5; d_call: .; clone_size: many; j_call: TRBJ1-2; cdr3_aa: CASGLETVQVGSLYGYTF; cdr3_nt: TGTGCTAGTGGTTTGGAGACAGTTCAAGTAGGCTCACTCTATGGCTACACCTTC
v_call: TRBV19; d_call: .; clone_size: many; j_call: TRBJ2-1; cdr3_aa: CASSIDSSSYNEQFF; cdr3_nt: TGTGCCAGTAGTATAGACAGTAGCTCCTACAATGAGCAGTTCTTC
v_call: TRBV7-9; d_call: .; clone_size: few; j_call: TRBJ2-1; cdr3_aa: CASTPDSSYNEQFF; cdr3_nt: TGTGCCAGCACCCCCGATAGTTCCTACAATGAGCAGTTCTTC
v_call: TRBV7-9; d_call: .; clone_size: many; j_call: TRBJ2-7; cdr3_aa: CASKITGDQSPLHF; cdr3_nt: TGTGCCAGCAAGATCACGGGGGATCAATCACCCCTCCACTTC
v_call: TRBV2; d_call: TRBD2; clone_size: many; j_call: TRBJ2-5; cdr3_aa: CASMGGIAGVNEETQYF; cdr3_nt: TGTGCCAGCATGGGGGGAATAGCGGGAGTTAACGAGGAGACCCAGTACTTC